This TCR beta chain was sequenced in a study of CXCR3-negative and CXCR3-positive naive CD8 T cells. As for the study in general: With about 1.5 +/- 0.3 million reads per library, the TRB reads numbered about 135 million in total. Study results and limitations: Memory CD8+ cells showed much lower diversity, while both naive subsets were comparably high. TRB CDR3 properties indicated TCR strength, while surface CD5 was similar across naive subsets.

The CD45RO-CCR7+CD27+CD95- phenotype denoted naive CD8+ T cells. In regard to this clonotype: Its antigen is still unknown.

The germline V gene has CDR1 SNHLY and CDR2 FYNNEI. This CDR3 is built from 15 residues. Researchers prepared the TRB cDNA libraries using 5' RACE with UMI labels. TCRdb reprocessed the 5' RACE reads and keeps a single row for each CDR3 protein, giving no DNA. Its table records about 130,000 distinct CDR3 sequences. The chain combines TRBV2 with TRBJ2-3; checking the TCRdb D call of TRBD2 is not possible without DNA. Specimen: naive CXCR3- CD8+ T cells from blood. Documented subset: CD45RO-CCR7+CD27+CD95- naive CD8+ T cells lacking CXCR3 (TNR3-). This TCR derives from a human donor in good health. Some clones in this sample may be carry-over from other donors' samples. The CDR3 is CASSPRDEWTDTQYF.